This T cell receptor (beta chain) was retrieved from a study of CD8+ T cells in alopecia areata. About the study: Patients took tofacitinib for 6 to 18 months, followed by 6 drug-free months.

This CDR3 is built from 13 residues. The V gene's germline CDR1 is SGHTA and CDR2 FQGNSA. Trimming stripped 6 bases from V and 1 base from J, with 9 bases between. Regarding the study as a whole: Sequence data from scalp samples additionally include resident alphabeta T cells of normal skin. Affected scalp, especially in alopecia totalis/universalis, had a higher clonality than normal scalp did.

Individuals with alopecia areata gave both lesional scalp punch biopsies and peripheral blood for collection. Isolated RNA was reverse transcribed into cDNA used as the sequencing template. Some clones are missing from TCRdb's copy, which holds only in-frame ones; the method was immunoSEQ multiplex PCR. The sample has about 150,000 clones, more than 45% seen once; the top ten hold about 6.3%. About this clone itself: No antigen is known for it.

The chain recombines TRBV7-2 with TRBJ1-1; D is ambiguous. The receptor comes from a human donor with alopecia areata. The sample was CD4+ T cells sorted from blood. This CDR3 is CASREYRNTEAFF. As DNA, the CDR3 is TGTGCCAGCAGGGAGTACAGGAACACTGAAGCTTTCTTT.